This T cell receptor beta chain was profiled in a study of blood T cell repertoires in COVID-19. Study details: Sites in the United States, Italy and Spain provided acute and convalescent COVID-19 samples. The analysed material was cDNA or gDNA that came from T cells, B-cell-depleted T cells, or PBMCs.

Authors' processing steps: Reference gene primer amplification gave estimated nucleated cell counts. Here immunoSEQ multiplex PCR was the method, and the copy in TCRdb shows in-frame clones only, minus some. The V and J calls and clone size are taken from that table; D and trimming were inferred from the DNA. The table shows over 250,000 clones, with 88% occurring only once. The sequence was collected from a man aged 60-69 years who had recovered from COVID-19. The sequenced sample consisted of peripheral blood.

DNA for the CDR3: TGTGCCAGCAGTGTCCTAGCGGGGGGTGGCTACGAGCAGTACTTC. Translated, it gives CASSVLAGGGYEQYF. This chain uses TRBV6-2 or TRBV6-3 with TRBJ2-7, with 11 bases lining up with TRBD2. Germline CDR1 and CDR2: MNHEY and SVGEGT. The CDR3 is 15 residues long. V lost 5 bases to trimming and J lost 3 bases; unmatched junction nucleotides: 6.